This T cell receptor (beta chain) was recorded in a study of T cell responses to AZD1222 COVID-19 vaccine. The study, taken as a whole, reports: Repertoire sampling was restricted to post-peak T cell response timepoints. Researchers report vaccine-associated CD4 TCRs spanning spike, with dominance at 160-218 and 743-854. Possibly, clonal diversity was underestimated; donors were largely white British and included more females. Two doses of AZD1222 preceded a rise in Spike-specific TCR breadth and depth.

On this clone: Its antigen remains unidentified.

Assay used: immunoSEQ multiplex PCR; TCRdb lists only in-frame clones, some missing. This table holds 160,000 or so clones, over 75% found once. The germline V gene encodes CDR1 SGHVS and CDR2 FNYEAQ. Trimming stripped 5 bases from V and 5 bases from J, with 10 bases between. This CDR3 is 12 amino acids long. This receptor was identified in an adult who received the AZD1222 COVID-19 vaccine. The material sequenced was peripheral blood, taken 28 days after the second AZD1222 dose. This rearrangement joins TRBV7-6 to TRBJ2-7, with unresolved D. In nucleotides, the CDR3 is TGTGCCAGCAGCCACAACTCGAACGAGCAGTACTTC. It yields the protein CASSHNSNEQYF.